These T cell receptor beta chains were read from a single sample in a study of T cells in Graves' hyperthyroidism and ophthalmopathy. TCRdb reanalysed the multiplex PCR reads using MiXCR and keeps one entry per CDR3 protein. The table includes under 400,000 distinct CDR3 sequences, around 14% detected once. The material sequenced was blood. Source of these receptors: a young woman with Graves' hyperthyroidism. Both conserved end residues are part of each CDR3. A D gene is named only where the DNA matches it firmly. A row's size may be missing; if present it is once, few, many or a size class.

J gene: TRBJ2-3
D gene: TRBD2
V gene: TRBV18
clone size: many
CDR3 protein: CASHETGGASTDTQYF
CDR3 DNA: TGTGCCAGCCACGAAACCGGGGGGGCCTCGACAGATACGCAGTATTTT

J gene: TRBJ2-2
D gene: TRBD1
V gene: TRBV29-1
clone size: few
CDR3 protein: CSVPGQANTGELFF
CDR3 DNA: TGCAGCGTTCCAGGACAGGCGAACACCGGGGAGCTGTTTTTT

J gene: TRBJ2-7
D gene: TRBD1
V gene: TRBV9
clone size: few
CDR3 protein: CASSVRDRVSEQYF
CDR3 DNA: TGTGCCAGCAGCGTTCGCGACAGGGTCAGCGAGCAGTACTTC

J gene: TRBJ2-7
D gene: NA
V gene: TRBV5-5
clone size: NA
CDR3 protein: CASSYFASYEQYF
CDR3 DNA: TGTGCCAGCAGCTACTTCGCCAGCTACGAGCAGTACTTC

J gene: TRBJ1-2
D gene: NA
V gene: TRBV28
clone size: NA
CDR3 protein: CASGYRGYTF
CDR3 DNA: TGTGCCTCCGGGTATCGTGGCTACACCTTC

J gene: TRBJ2-5
D gene: NA
V gene: TRBV20-1
clone size: NA
CDR3 protein: CSAILETQYF
CDR3 DNA: TGCAGTGCTATTCTGGAGACCCAGTACTTC

J gene: TRBJ2-7
D gene: NA
V gene: TRBV11-2
clone size: many
CDR3 protein: CASTRTIYEQYF
CDR3 DNA: TGTGCCAGCACCAGGACGATTTACGAGCAGTACTTC

J gene: TRBJ2-4
D gene: NA
V gene: TRBV5-6
clone size: few
CDR3 protein: CASSWPGHAKNIQYF
CDR3 DNA: TGTGCCAGCAGTTGGCCTGGGCACGCCAAAAACATTCAGTACTTC

J gene: TRBJ1-2
D gene: TRBD1
V gene: TRBV28
clone size: many
CDR3 protein: CASSQTGPYGYTF
CDR3 DNA: TGTGCCAGCAGCCAGACAGGGCCTTATGGCTACACCTTC

J gene: TRBJ1-4
D gene: NA
V gene: TRBV28
clone size: many
CDR3 protein: CASSQTYGRNEKLFF
CDR3 DNA: TGTGCCAGCAGTCAAACATACGGGAGGAATGAAAAACTGTTTTTT

J gene: TRBJ1-5
D gene: NA
V gene: TRBV27
clone size: many
CDR3 protein: CASRSSRGKHAQPQHF
CDR3 DNA: TGTGCCAGCCGAAGCAGCAGGGGTAAACACGCTCAGCCCCAGCATTTT

J gene: TRBJ2-1
D gene: TRBD1
V gene: TRBV18
clone size: many
CDR3 protein: CASSPPGQGDNEQFF
CDR3 DNA: TGTGCCAGCTCACCACCGGGACAGGGTGACAATGAGCAGTTCTTC

J gene: TRBJ1-2
D gene: NA
V gene: TRBV11-2
clone size: many
CDR3 protein: CASSPPGGGYTF
CDR3 DNA: TGTGCCAGCAGCCCCCCCGGGGGAGGCTACACCTTC

J gene: TRBJ1-3
D gene: NA
V gene: TRBV7-2
clone size: many
CDR3 protein: CASSLLQFSGNTIYF
CDR3 DNA: TGTGCCAGCAGCTTACTACAGTTCTCTGGAAACACCATATATTTT

J gene: TRBJ1-5
D gene: NA
V gene: TRBV12-3/TRBV12-4
clone size: many
CDR3 protein: CASDRVAGRGASNQPQHF
CDR3 DNA: TGTGCCAGCGACCGAGTGGCAGGGAGGGGGGCTAGCAATCAGCCCCAGCATTTT

J gene: TRBJ1-1
D gene: NA
V gene: TRBV20-1
clone size: many
CDR3 protein: CSASDPRGGGTEAFF
CDR3 DNA: TGCAGTGCTAGTGACCCCCGGGGAGGAGGGACTGAAGCTTTCTTT

J gene: TRBJ2-7
D gene: NA
V gene: TRBV4-3
clone size: many
CDR3 protein: CASSQDRPRGLYEQYF
CDR3 DNA: TGCGCCAGCAGCCAAGACCGGCCCCGGGGACTCTACGAGCAGTACTTC

J gene: TRBJ2-7
D gene: NA
V gene: TRBV11-1
clone size: many
CDR3 protein: CASSLPGESRSYEQYF
CDR3 DNA: TGTGCCAGCAGCTTACCGGGGGAGAGCCGGAGCTACGAGCAGTACTTC

J gene: TRBJ2-5
D gene: NA
V gene: TRBV29-1
clone size: NA
CDR3 protein: CSVPPGGTQYF
CDR3 DNA: TGCAGCGTTCCCCCCGGGGGAACCCAGTACTTC

J gene: TRBJ1-5
D gene: TRBD1
V gene: TRBV27
clone size: many
CDR3 protein: CASSLSMTGRNQPQHF
CDR3 DNA: TGTGCCAGCAGTTTATCGATGACAGGGAGGAATCAGCCCCAGCATTTT

J gene: TRBJ2-2
D gene: NA
V gene: TRBV7-2
clone size: many
CDR3 protein: CASSSYTGISTGELFF
CDR3 DNA: TGTGCCAGCAGCTCTTATACAGGGATCTCCACCGGGGAGCTGTTTTTT

J gene: TRBJ2-1
D gene: TRBD2
V gene: TRBV7-2
clone size: many
CDR3 protein: CASSSTTSGGGYEFF
CDR3 DNA: TGTGCCAGCAGCTCCACCACTAGCGGGGGGGGCTACGAGTTCTTC

J gene: TRBJ1-4
D gene: NA
V gene: TRBV9
clone size: many
CDR3 protein: CASSVDGDGEKLFF
CDR3 DNA: TGTGCCAGCAGCGTAGATGGAGACGGTGAAAAACTGTTTTTT

J gene: TRBJ1-6
D gene: NA
V gene: TRBV5-1
clone size: NA
CDR3 protein: CASREGSDSPLHF
CDR3 DNA: TGCGCCAGCAGGGAAGGGTCGGATTCACCCCTCCACTTT

J gene: TRBJ2-2
D gene: NA
V gene: TRBV7-2
clone size: few
CDR3 protein: CASSRIQTGELFF
CDR3 DNA: TGTGCCAGCAGCAGGATTCAGACCGGGGAGCTGTTTTTT

J gene: TRBJ1-5
D gene: NA
V gene: TRBV25-1
clone size: NA
CDR3 protein: CASKGQGTLGDQPQHF
CDR3 DNA: TGTGCCAGCAAAGGGCAGGGAACGTTGGGGGATCAGCCCCAGCATTTT

J gene: TRBJ2-1
D gene: NA
V gene: TRBV24-1
clone size: many
CDR3 protein: CATSDLLQGDEQFF
CDR3 DNA: TGTGCCACCAGTGATTTACTGCAGGGAGACGAGCAGTTCTTC

J gene: TRBJ1-1
D gene: TRBD1
V gene: TRBV18
clone size: NA
CDR3 protein: CASSPPSRGPPTEAFF
CDR3 DNA: TGTGCCAGCTCACCGCCAAGCAGGGGGCCTCCCACTGAAGCTTTCTTT

J gene: TRBJ1-2
D gene: NA
V gene: TRBV25-1
clone size: many
CDR3 protein: CASSESKGGSRYGYTF
CDR3 DNA: TGTGCCAGCAGTGAATCCAAAGGAGGGAGCCGGTACGGCTACACCTTC

J gene: TRBJ1-4
D gene: TRBD1
V gene: TRBV5-1
clone size: many
CDR3 protein: CASSLWTGDASGEKLFF
CDR3 DNA: TGCGCCAGCAGCCTATGGACAGGGGATGCTTCCGGTGAAAAACTGTTTTTT

J gene: TRBJ1-1
D gene: NA
V gene: TRBV19
clone size: NA
CDR3 protein: CASSIGRLRERPMNTEAFF
CDR3 DNA: TGTGCCAGTAGTATAGGTAGGCTCCGGGAGCGGCCCATGAACACTGAAGCTTTCTTT

J gene: TRBJ2-6
D gene: NA
V gene: TRBV6-5
clone size: many
CDR3 protein: CASSYQGLVGANVLTF
CDR3 DNA: TGTGCCAGCAGTTATCAGGGGCTGGTTGGGGCCAACGTCCTGACTTTC

J gene: TRBJ1-2
D gene: TRBD1
V gene: TRBV3-1
clone size: many
CDR3 protein: CASSQDPTGGYGYTF
CDR3 DNA: TGTGCCAGCAGCCAAGATCCGACAGGGGGCTATGGCTACACCTTC

J gene: TRBJ2-7
D gene: NA
V gene: TRBV28
clone size: many
CDR3 protein: CASRPGQATLYEQYF
CDR3 DNA: TGTGCCAGCAGACCCGGGCAGGCGACCTTATACGAGCAGTACTTC

J gene: TRBJ1-5
D gene: NA
V gene: TRBV5-5
clone size: many
CDR3 protein: CASSLELGLQPQHF
CDR3 DNA: TGTGCCAGCAGCTTGGAGCTGGGACTTCAGCCCCAGCATTTT

J gene: TRBJ2-7
D gene: NA
V gene: TRBV7-8
clone size: few
CDR3 protein: CASSAMGGEAYEQYF
CDR3 DNA: TGTGCCAGCAGCGCGATGGGGGGCGAGGCCTACGAGCAGTACTTC

J gene: TRBJ2-2
D gene: NA
V gene: TRBV9
clone size: few
CDR3 protein: CASSFAHTGELFF
CDR3 DNA: TGTGCCAGCAGCTTCGCCCACACCGGGGAGCTGTTTTTT

J gene: TRBJ1-2
D gene: NA
V gene: TRBV20-1
clone size: many
CDR3 protein: CSAPPPGSYGYTF
CDR3 DNA: TGCAGTGCGCCGCCCCCGGGGAGCTATGGCTACACCTTC

J gene: TRBJ2-2
D gene: NA
V gene: TRBV10-3
clone size: many
CDR3 protein: CAISENGETGELFF
CDR3 DNA: TGTGCCATCAGTGAGAATGGCGAAACCGGGGAGCTGTTTTTT

J gene: TRBJ2-1
D gene: NA
V gene: TRBV4-1
clone size: NA
CDR3 protein: CASSQGGRRSYNEQFF
CDR3 DNA: TGCGCCAGCAGCCAGGGGGGGCGCAGGTCCTACAATGAGCAGTTCTTC

J gene: TRBJ2-1
D gene: NA
V gene: TRBV11-1
clone size: many
CDR3 protein: CASSTTLVGEQFF
CDR3 DNA: TGTGCCAGCAGCACGACGTTGGTGGGTGAGCAGTTCTTC

J gene: TRBJ2-3
D gene: TRBD1
V gene: TRBV10-3
clone size: many
CDR3 protein: CAISDPGQSTDTQYF
CDR3 DNA: TGTGCCATCAGTGACCCGGGACAGAGCACAGATACGCAGTATTTT

J gene: TRBJ2-7
D gene: NA
V gene: TRBV28
clone size: many
CDR3 protein: CASGVTEQYF
CDR3 DNA: TGTGCCAGCGGAGTTACCGAGCAGTACTTC

J gene: TRBJ2-7
D gene: NA
V gene: TRBV11-1
clone size: NA
CDR3 protein: CASSLAFSYEQYF
CDR3 DNA: TGTGCCAGCAGCTTAGCTTTCTCCTACGAGCAGTACTTC

J gene: TRBJ2-3
D gene: NA
V gene: TRBV20-1
clone size: many
CDR3 protein: CSANLPQGTDTQYF
CDR3 DNA: TGCAGTGCTAATCTCCCGCAGGGGACAGATACGCAGTATTTT

J gene: TRBJ2-7
D gene: TRBD1
V gene: TRBV5-1
clone size: many
CDR3 protein: CASTRTGEHYEQYF
CDR3 DNA: TGCGCCAGCACCCGGACAGGGGAACACTACGAGCAGTACTTC

J gene: TRBJ1-5
D gene: NA
V gene: TRBV5-1
clone size: many
CDR3 protein: CASSFVADEVWPQHF
CDR3 DNA: TGCGCCAGCAGTTTTGTAGCCGATGAGGTCTGGCCCCAGCATTTT

J gene: TRBJ2-5
D gene: NA
V gene: TRBV15
clone size: few
CDR3 protein: CATSRSGGSMQETHYF
CDR3 DNA: TGTGCCACCAGCAGATCCGGGGGCTCCATGCAAGAGACCCATTACTTC

J gene: TRBJ2-7
D gene: NA
V gene: TRBV7-2
clone size: many
CDR3 protein: CASSSYYSYEQYF
CDR3 DNA: TGTGCCAGCAGCTCCTACTACTCCTACGAGCAGTACTTC

J gene: TRBJ2-3
D gene: TRBD2
V gene: TRBV9
clone size: NA
CDR3 protein: CASSVAGASGGTADTQYF
CDR3 DNA: TGTGCCAGCAGCGTAGCTGGTGCTAGCGGGGGGACGGCAGATACGCAGTATTTT

J gene: TRBJ2-7
D gene: TRBD1
V gene: TRBV7-9
clone size: many
CDR3 protein: CASSQGQGLALSSYEQYF
CDR3 DNA: TGTGCCAGCAGCCAAGGACAGGGGTTGGCGTTGTCTTCTTACGAGCAGTACTTC

J gene: TRBJ1-2
D gene: NA
V gene: TRBV20-1
clone size: few
CDR3 protein: CSASSGVQANYGYTF
CDR3 DNA: TGCAGTGCTAGTTCAGGGGTCCAAGCTAACTATGGCTACACCTTC

J gene: TRBJ1-5
D gene: NA
V gene: TRBV6-5
clone size: NA
CDR3 protein: CASSYDLSQHF
CDR3 DNA: TGTGCCAGCAGTTACGATCTGTCCCAGCATTTT

J gene: TRBJ1-1
D gene: NA
V gene: TRBV19
clone size: NA
CDR3 protein: CASSIGLTMNTEAFF
CDR3 DNA: TGTGCCAGTAGTATCGGACTTACTATGAACACTGAAGCTTTCTTT

J gene: TRBJ1-1
D gene: TRBD1
V gene: TRBV28
clone size: many
CDR3 protein: CASRTGGVGAFF
CDR3 DNA: TGTGCCAGCAGAACAGGGGGCGTAGGGGCTTTCTTT

J gene: TRBJ2-2
D gene: NA
V gene: TRBV20-1
clone size: many
CDR3 protein: CSASPGSTGELFF
CDR3 DNA: TGCAGTGCCTCGCCCGGGAGCACCGGGGAGCTGTTTTTT

J gene: TRBJ1-4
D gene: NA
V gene: TRBV18
clone size: many
CDR3 protein: CASSPRRGGNEKLFF
CDR3 DNA: TGTGCCAGCTCACCACGGAGAGGGGGAAATGAAAAACTGTTTTTT

J gene: TRBJ1-2
D gene: NA
V gene: TRBV6-2/TRBV6-3
clone size: many
CDR3 protein: CASRNRDTYGYTF
CDR3 DNA: TGTGCCAGCAGGAACCGGGACACCTATGGCTACACCTTC

J gene: TRBJ2-1
D gene: TRBD2
V gene: TRBV2
clone size: once
CDR3 protein: CASSEVGLAGGIEQFF
CDR3 DNA: TGTGCCAGCAGTGAAGTCGGACTAGCGGGAGGGATTGAGCAGTTCTTC

J gene: TRBJ2-7
D gene: TRBD2
V gene: TRBV27
clone size: many
CDR3 protein: CASSSSGLEYYEQYF
CDR3 DNA: TGTGCCAGCAGTTCCTCGGGACTAGAGTACTACGAGCAGTACTTC